This T cell receptor (beta chain) derives from a study of human T cells and chemical hapten exposure. Sample time point: patch test 2, 6 weeks after DPC sensitization. As to treatment: therapeutic diphenylcyclopropenone sensitization with weekly scalp DPC. Someone pulled total RNA out of unfractionated whole blood. Study-level findings and limits: Since the donors had alopecia, their immune response may not be the same as that of healthy people.

TCRdb used MiXCR to reprocess the RACE reads, holding one entry per CDR3 protein. The sample consists of tens of thousands of distinct CDR3 sequences, roughly a tenth of them appearing once. The CDR3 sequence is 13 residues long. CDR1 is SQVTM, CDR2 ANQGSEA, per germline. V lost 7 bases, J lost 7 bases, and 10 bases stayed unmatched. Many counts were recorded for this clonotype. As yet, its antigen is unknown. Specimen: whole blood, collected in connection with sensitization to the hapten diphenylcyclopropenone (DPC). The rearrangement links TRBV29-1 to TRBJ2-1; 7 nucleotides agree with TRBD2. This clonotype originated in a woman in her thirties with alopecia areata. Some clones in this sample may be carry-over from other donors' samples. CDR3 in amino acids: CSAPGRADNEQFF. The CDR3, as DNA: TGCAGCGCGCCTGGGAGGGCCGATAATGAGCAGTTCTTC.